One sample yielded the 29 T cell receptor beta chains listed below, sequenced in a study of T-cell memory formation after mild COVID-19. Using its own MiXCR run on the 5' RACE reads, TCRdb lists one record per CDR3 protein. The table lists about 200,000 distinct CDR3 sequences, around 8.8% of them singletons. What was sequenced was PBMCs or a T cell subset sorted from them (not recorded which). These receptors all stem from a man between 18 and 35 years old who had mild COVID-19 (a few samples of this study predate the infection). Cell type and time point are not known.

In its sample, this clonotype was seen many times. The J gene is TRBJ2-3, the V gene TRBV7-2; TRBD2 matches 7 bases. The ends lost 3 bases at V and 7 bases at J; junction bases unmatched: 10. Germline values: CDR1 SGHTA, CDR2 FQGNSA. This CDR3 has 15 amino acids. CDR3 DNA sequence: TGTGCCAGCAGCTTGATGGGTAGCGGGCCCCATACGCAGTATTTT. It encodes CASSLMGSGPHTQYF.

Worth noting for this clonotype: A much bigger clone sits one base away, suggesting this may be a read error. V usage is TRBV6-2 or TRBV6-3 and J usage is TRBJ1-5; the D gene is possibly TRBD1 (6 bases). The germline V and J ends were trimmed by 4 bases and 9 bases, with 13 bases remaining between them. The germline V gene encodes CDR1 MNHEY and CDR2 SVGEGT. CDR3 size: 13 residues. The CDR3 DNA is TGTGCCAGCAGTTGGACAGACCATCTGCCCCAGCATTTT. This codes for CASSWTDHLPQHF.

The rearrangement links TRBV12-3 or TRBV12-4 to TRBJ1-2; the match to TRBD1 covers 8 bases. The CDR3 runs 11 residues. The V and J ends lost 5 bases and 10 bases, in that order; junction bases with no gene match: 3. DNA of the CDR3: TGTGCCAGCAGTCCGGACAGGGTCTACACCTTC. Translation: CASSPDRVYTF.

A few counts support this clonotype. This chain uses TRBV25-1 with TRBJ1-4; D might be TRBD1 (5 bases). Trimming shortened V by 3 bases and J by 8 bases, and 19 bases separated the two germline ends. Germline V gene lookup returns CDR1 MGHDK and CDR2 SYGVNS. This CDR3 has 16 amino acids. The CDR3 loop is CASSEGSWRGSEKLFF. DNA of the CDR3: TGTGCCAGCAGTGAGGGAAGTTGGAGGGGCTCCGAAAAACTGTTTTTT.

This clonotype occurred a few times. CDR3 in DNA: TGTGCCAGCAGCTTATCTACCTTATTGGGACAGCAGTACTTC. The encoded protein is CASSLSTLLGQQYF. This sequence joins TRBV7-9 and TRBJ2-7, with D possibly being TRBD1 or TRBD2 (5 bases each). The CDR3 spans 14 residues. Germline V gene lookup returns CDR1 SEHNR and CDR2 FQNEAQ (reference sequence). Trimming shortened V by 2 bases and J by 8 bases, and 16 bases separated the two germline ends.

This clonotype was detected only a few times. The chain couples TRBV7-6 to TRBJ2-1, with D maybe TRBD2 (5 bases). In germline, CDR1 is SGHVS, CDR2 FNYEAQ. Trimming cost V 1 base and J 0 bases, with 10 bases left between them. The CDR3 is 16 residues long. Here the CDR3 reads CASSLVMGSSYNEQFF. CDR3 sequence (DNA): TGTGCCAGCAGCTTAGTTATGGGGAGCTCCTACAATGAGCAGTTCTTC.

This clonotype occurred a few times. The gene calls are TRBV2 and TRBJ2-6; possible D gene TRBD2, 5 bases. From germline, CDR1 is SNHLY and CDR2 FYNNEI. Trimming took off 0 bases at V and 0 bases at J, with 9 bases between the two ends. The CDR3 has 17 residues. CDR3 loop: CASSEARGNSGANVLTF. In nucleotides, the CDR3 is TGTGCCAGCAGTGAAGCGAGAGGGAACTCTGGGGCCAACGTCCTGACTTTC.

The chain couples TRBV9 to TRBJ2-7; TRBD1 aligns across 9 bases. This CDR3 comprises 14 residues. Germline CDR1 reads SGDLS; CDR2 reads YYNGEE. J gave up 2 bases and V 5 bases, and 5 bases lay outside the gene matches. The CDR3 here is CASSRDRDTYEQYF. DNA for the CDR3: TGTGCCAGCAGTAGGGACAGGGACACCTACGAGCAGTACTTC. Together with reference TRBV9 and TRBJ2-7, the CDR3 gives the full variable domain: DSGVTQTPKHLITATGQRVTLRCSPRSGDLSVYWYQQSLDQGLQFLIQYYNGEERAKGNILERFSAQQFPDLHSELNLSSLELGDSALYFCASSRDRDTYEQYFGPGTRLTVT.

This clonotype was detected a few times. The chain has TRBV18 and TRBJ2-4; TRBD2 is a possible D gene (6 bases). V was clipped by 0 bases and J by 8 bases, with 14 bases between them. Per germline, CDR1 KGHSH and CDR2 LQKENI. This CDR3 spans 15 amino acids. The CDR3 nucleotides read TGTGCCAGCTCACCACCGGCGGGGAGACGCGACATTCAGTACTTC. The encoded protein is CASSPPAGRRDIQYF.

The V call is TRBV7-9, the J call TRBJ1-3; D unclear. Trimming took 5 bases from V and 3 from J, leaving 17 bases between them. Germline-derived CDR1 and CDR2 are SEHNR and FQNEAQ (reference sequence). The CDR3 runs 16 residues. CDR3 DNA sequence: TGTGCCAGCAGCCGGAGTGGCAGAGGATTTGGAAACACCATATATTTT. Translation: CASSRSGRGFGNTIYF. The complete variable domain, with remaining parts taken from reference TRBV7-9 and TRBJ1-3, reads DTGVSQNPRHKITKRGQNVTFRCDPISEHNRLYWYRQTLGQGPEFLTYFQNEAQLEKSRLLSDRFSAERPKGSFSTLEIQRTEQGDSAMYLCASSRSGRGFGNTIYFGEGSWLTVV.

The chain has TRBV12-5 and TRBJ1-1, with D tentatively TRBD1 (6 bases). V lost 6 bases to trimming and J lost 5 bases, with 22 bases between them. CDR3 length equals 16 residues. Germline assignment: CDR1 LGHNT and CDR2 FRNRAP. The CDR3 bases are TGTGCTAGTGGCCTGAGGGCAGGGGAAGTGAGAACTGAAGCTTTCTTT. It is translated as CASGLRAGEVRTEAFF.

This clonotype was detected only a few times. This chain joins TRBV6-5 and TRBJ1-2; perhaps TRBD1 as D (5 bases). Per the germline V gene, CDR1 is MNHEY and CDR2 is SVGAGI. CDR3 size: 13 residues. V lost 2 bases and J 4 bases, leaving 8 bases between the germline ends. CDR3 in amino acids: CASSYRQGYGYTF. As DNA, the CDR3 is TGTGCCAGCAGTTACCGGCAGGGCTATGGCTACACCTTC.

This clonotype was detected a few times. The V and J genes are TRBV7-9 and TRBJ2-3; TRBD2 matches 12 bases. There are 15 residues in the CDR3. CDR1 and CDR2 from the germline V gene are SEHNR and FQNEAQ (reference sequence). Germline trimming cut 8 bases from V and 2 bases from J; bases unmatched to any gene: 5. Here the CDR3 DNA reads TGTGCCAGCCCGACTAGCGGGAGACCCACAGATACGCAGTATTTT. It yields the protein CASPTSGRPTDTQYF.

This chain uses TRBV24-1 with TRBJ2-1, with TRBD1 identical over 11 bases. This CDR3 is 16 amino acids long. V lost 6 bases and J lost 6; bases outside the gene matches: 9. Looked up from germline, CDR1 is KGHDR and CDR2 is SFDVKD. CDR3 nucleotide sequence: TGTGCCACCAGTCAGGCCCCGGGACAGGGGGTCAATGAGCAGTTCTTC. It translates to CATSQAPGQGVNEQFF.

At least ten counts were recorded for this clonotype. V usage is TRBV7-9 and J usage is TRBJ2-1; D is unresolved. Germline loops: CDR1 SEHNR, CDR2 FQNEAQ (reference sequence). This CDR3 is 12 amino acids long. V shed 5 bases and J shed 8 bases, with 10 bases lying between them. This CDR3 reads CASSPPRDEQFF. CDR3 coding DNA: TGTGCCAGCAGCCCCCCCCGGGATGAGCAGTTCTTC.

This clonotype was counted ten times or more. CDR3 in amino acids: CASSLKVLSRGYTF. CDR3 bases: TGCGCCAGCAGCCTCAAGGTTCTGAGTCGCGGCTACACCTTC. The chain couples TRBV4-1 to TRBJ1-2; D unresolved. Germline V lookup: CDR1 MGHRA, CDR2 YSYEKL. With 4 bases removed from V and 8 bases from J, the gap between germline ends came to 17 bases. This CDR3 has 14 residues.

This clonotype was found a few times. The chain recombines TRBV5-1 with TRBJ1-2; no reliable D call. Germline V lookup: CDR1 SGHRS, CDR2 YFSETQ. Trimming stripped 4 bases from V and 10 bases from J, with 17 bases between. The CDR3 loop spans 13 amino acids. The CDR3 DNA reads TGCGCCAGCAGCGGAGACCTAACGGGAGTCTACACCTTC. Its translation is CASSGDLTGVYTF.

This clonotype showed up just a few times. The chain carries TRBV9 and TRBJ2-5; no definite D call. V lost 0 bases to trimming and J lost 5 bases, with 17 bases between them. Germline CDR1 reads SGDLS; CDR2 reads YYNGEE. This CDR3 spans 16 amino acids. Here the CDR3 DNA reads TGTGCCAGCAGCGTAGCTGGTGGATCCGTGGCGGAGACCCAGTACTTC. Translated: CASSVAGGSVAETQYF. Full variable domain (outside the CDR3, taken from reference TRBV9 and TRBJ2-5): DSGVTQTPKHLITATGQRVTLRCSPRSGDLSVYWYQQSLDQGLQFLIQYYNGEERAKGNILERFSAQQFPDLHSELNLSSLELGDSALYFCASSVAGGSVAETQYFGPGTRLLVL.

This clonotype occurred a few times. The rearrangement joins TRBV3-1 to TRBJ1-1, with 8 bases aligning to TRBD1. The V and J ends lost 6 bases and 1 base, in that order; junction bases with no gene match: 1. The germline V gene encodes CDR1 LGHDT and CDR2 YNNKEL (reference sequence). The CDR3 has 13 amino acids. The CDR3 sequence is CASRGTGNTEAFF. As DNA, the CDR3 is TGTGCCAGCAGAGGGACAGGGAACACTGAAGCTTTCTTT.

This clonotype was seen repeatedly, ten times or more. The gene calls are TRBV20-1 and TRBJ1-1; D call uncertain. The CDR3 consists of 15 residues. The V and J ends lost 5 bases and 1 base respectively, with 17 bases between them. Germline lookup yields CDR1 DFQATT and CDR2 SNEGSKA (reference sequence). CDR3: CSAVSPSIANTEAFF. CDR3 bases: TGCAGTGCTGTCTCACCTTCCATAGCGAACACTGAAGCTTTCTTT.

Many counts were recorded for this clonotype. J is TRBJ2-3 and V is TRBV4-2; 12 bases are a match to TRBD1. The germline gives CDR1 LGHNA, CDR2 YNFKEQ. V lost 1 base and J lost 4; bases outside the gene matches: 6. There are 17 residues in the CDR3. The CDR3 protein is CASSQALGQGAADTQYF. The CDR3, as DNA: TGTGCCAGCAGCCAAGCGTTGGGACAGGGGGCGGCAGATACGCAGTATTTT.

This clonotype came up many times. The chain joins TRBV7-2 to TRBJ2-3, with D unclear. Trimming removed 5 bases from V and 4 bases from J, with 10 bases in between. This CDR3 is 13 amino acids long. Germline loops: CDR1 SGHTA, CDR2 FQGNSA. The CDR3 DNA is TGTGCCAGCAGCCCCCGGTGGTCAGATACGCAGTATTTT. It codes for CASSPRWSDTQYF.

This clonotype has at least ten counts. V is TRBV7-9 and J is TRBJ1-3; D ambiguous. Germline loops: CDR1 SEHNR, CDR2 FQNEAQ (reference sequence). Trimming took off 7 bases at V and 0 bases at J, with 10 bases between the two ends. The length of the CDR3 is 14 residues. The CDR3, as DNA: TGTGCCAGCACCCCCGACTACTCTGGAAACACCATATATTTT. This gives the protein CASTPDYSGNTIYF.

Only a few counts were recorded for this clonotype. It may be a read error: a sequence one base away is much more abundant. V and J are TRBV5-5 and TRBJ1-2; 7 positions agree with TRBD1. Looked up from germline, CDR1 is SGHKS and CDR2 is YYEKEE (reference sequence). The V segment lost 2 bases and the J segment 6 bases; nucleotides outside the gene matches: 1. The CDR3 has 12 residues. CDR3 region: CASSFDRDGYTF. The CDR3 bases are TGTGCCAGCAGCTTCGACAGGGATGGCTACACCTTC.

This clonotype appeared a few times. The chain recombines TRBV11-2 with TRBJ2-4; TRBD2 aligns across 14 bases. The CDR3 loop spans 18 amino acids. V lost 5 bases, J lost 3 bases, and 9 bases stayed unmatched. Germline CDR1 and CDR2: SGHAT and FQNNGV. The CDR3 bases are TGTGCCAGCAGCATACGGACTAGCGGGGGGCGTGGCAAAAACATTCAGTACTTC. Amino acids: CASSIRTSGGRGKNIQYF.

The chain joins TRBV20-1 to TRBJ2-7, with 7 bases lining up with TRBD2. V gave up 3 bases and J gave up 0 bases; unmatched junction bases: 5. There are 14 residues in the CDR3. In germline, CDR1 is DFQATT, CDR2 SNEGSKA (reference sequence). CDR3 sequence: CSASPAGSSYEQYF. CDR3 bases: TGCAGTGCTAGTCCAGCGGGGAGCTCCTACGAGCAGTACTTC.

In this sample, this clonotype turned up many times. The chain carries TRBV6-1 and TRBJ2-7, with a tentative D call TRBD2 (6 bases). Trimming stripped 8 bases from V and 0 bases from J, with 11 bases between. This CDR3 spans 13 amino acids. Germline CDR1 MNHNS, CDR2 SASEGT. CDR3 sequence (DNA): TGTGCCAGCGGGGACTGGAGCTCCTACGAGCAGTACTTC. It encodes CASGDWSSYEQYF.

This clonotype was counted a few times. The chain carries TRBV5-1 and TRBJ2-7; 12 bases align to TRBD2. Germline loops: CDR1 SGHRS, CDR2 YFSETQ. The V and J ends lost 4 bases and 2 bases, in that order; junction bases with no gene match: 4. The CDR3 consists of 15 residues. CDR3 in amino acids: CASSPRTSGAYEQYF. The CDR3 region has the DNA TGCGCCAGCAGCCCGAGGACTAGCGGGGCCTACGAGCAGTACTTC.

This rearrangement joins TRBV6-5 to TRBJ1-1; TRBD1 aligns across 7 bases. The CDR3 totals 15 residues. V shed 6 bases and J 0 bases; nucleotides not matched to a gene: 7. Germline V gives CDR1 MNHEY, CDR2 SVGAGI. The CDR3 nucleotides are TGTGCCAGCAGACCCGGGACAGTCATGAACACTGAAGCTTTCTTT. Amino acids: CASRPGTVMNTEAFF.